The clone carrying this T cell receptor (beta chain) was seen once. The entry originates in a study of blood T cell repertoires in COVID-19. The wider study: Samples came from the United States, Italy and Spain, spanning acute and convalescent COVID-19.

The CDR3 runs to 14 residues. Germline V gene data show CDR1 as MNHEY and CDR2 as SVGAGI. The V and J ends lost 5 bases and 5 bases respectively, with 13 bases between them. Per the original data handling: Amplification from reference gene primers served as the basis for estimated nucleated cell counts. Sequencing used immunoSEQ multiplex PCR; TCRdb keeps in-frame clones, though not all of them. V and J calls and clone size are as listed in that table; D and trimming were resolved from the DNA. The sample gives approximately 69,000 clones, around 86% of which show up once; around 12% is in the top ten.

The chain couples TRBV6-5 to TRBJ2-1, with a weak D call TRBD2 (5 bases). Sequencing was performed on peripheral blood. The source of this sequence is a human donor in a cohort sampled during active COVID-19. Written as DNA, the CDR3 is TGTGCCAGCAGTCCCAGCAGGACTGACAATGAGCAGTTCTTC. This encodes CASSPSRTDNEQFF.